The present entry profiles one TCR beta chain with its context. Here immunoSEQ multiplex PCR was the method, and the copy in TCRdb shows in-frame clones only, minus some. The data hold some 120,000 clones, with about 88% observed a single time. This record comes from a study of control samples from healthy donors and cancer patients. Trimming left V 2 bases short and J 0 bases short, with 11 bases between. The CDR3 runs 15 residues. CDR1 SGHNT and CDR2 YYREEE come from the germline V gene (reference sequence). This TCR was recovered from a man in his late teens or twenties in good health. The chain employs TRBV5-4 and TRBJ1-2; D is unresolved. Sequencing was carried out using blood. Here the CDR3 reads CASSFDAIANYGYTF. CDR3 nucleotide sequence: TGTGCCAGCAGCTTTGACGCTATAGCTAACTATGGCTACACCTTC.